The clone carrying this TCR beta chain was recorded at least ten times. The team produced cDNA through 5'RACE using 10-nucleotide random UMIs. A single record per CDR3 protein comes from TCRdb applying MiXCR to the 5' RACE reads. The profile shows about 90,000 distinct CDR3 sequences, approximately 13% of them singletons. Deletions cut 5 bases from V and 8 bases from J, with 6 bases between. Germline V gene sequence: CDR1 MNHNY, CDR2 SVGAGI (reference sequence). This CDR3 has 11 amino acids. This specimen belongs to a study of neurological immune-mediated disorders. Time point: longitudinal time-point 2.

The sequenced sample consisted of PBMCs. This sequence joins TRBV6-6 and TRBJ2-2; D gene unclear. The receptor comes from a female donor with HTLV-1-associated myelopathy (HAM/TSP). CDR3 in DNA: TGTGCCAGCAGTGGTGGTGGGGAGCTGTTTTTT. Translating it yields CASSGGGELFF.